This T cell receptor (beta chain) was documented in a study of T cell responses to AZD1222 COVID-19 vaccine (TCRdb year 2021). A note on the overall study: TCR sequencing was performed for some 250 trial participants, of whom 200 to 210 were given two doses of AZD1222 and some 26 were given two doses of MenACWY control vaccine. Trial participants were enrolled by age into subgroups of 18-55, 56-69 and 70-plus years, and around 140, 26 and 57 TCR-sequenced participants, respectively, were included in these subgroups.

The CDR3 regions of human TCRbeta chains were analyzed by immunosequencing. In the authors' own workflow: TCRs in the repertoires were matched against a reference library of SARS-CoV-2-specific TCRs that had been generated with the MIRA antigen-specificity platform. Breadth was defined as the fraction of unique TCRs that were SARS-CoV-2-associated, and depth was defined as the fraction of total T cells that were SARS-CoV-2-associated. Using the MIRA data, every spike-specific TCR was mapped to the spike region that the TCR reacted to and assigned to either a CD4 or a CD8 class. Log10-transformed breadth and depth values were compared by one-way ANOVA with Sidak's multiple comparisons tests. Entries here come from immuneACCESS through TCRdb and include only in-frame sequences with V and J called. Some clones fail to appear in such tables; in the studies checked, an unresolved V gene covers under half of the shortfall, and the cause of the remainder is unknown. V, J and clone size are those of that table, while D and trimming were read from the DNA. The sample records more than 90,000 clones, around 89% of which are singletons. Less than 4% of the sample goes to the ten largest clones.

What the authors observed across the whole study: A significant rise in spike-specific TCR breadth and depth was observed after two AZD1222 doses relative to day 0 and relative to MenACWY recipients. Participants were mostly white British and included more females than males, and it was suggested by the authors that clonal diversity may have been underestimated. Because no day 14 peak-response samples were available, the repertoires could be characterized only after the peak T cell response. The vaccine-associated CD4 TCRs covered the entire spike protein, and the dominant responses fell in regions 160-218 and 743-854. The 56-69-year group was small, and its depth increase did not reach significance, likely because of low power. Conclusions about previously exposed vaccinees are limited because only six or seven AZD1222 recipients were SARS-CoV-2 seropositive at baseline. Nearly half of unique spike-specific TCRs reportedly recognized epitopes outside regions mutated in the B.1.351 and B.1.1.7 variants.

Sample time point, as interpreted from the label and publication: about 28 days (+/-7) after the second vaccine dose. AZD1222 recipients with second doses at about 4 weeks or about 12 weeks were pooled, because spike-specific TCR depth and breadth did not differ between schedules. Vaccinee samples were obtained from the UK trials COV001 and COV002, which included a single-blind randomized controlled phase 2/3 trial of AZD1222 (ChAdOx1 nCoV-19) in healthy adults. For TCRbeta chain sequencing, PBMC samples were collected from trial participants at day 0 and at day 28 after the second dose. The CDR3 numbers 13 residues from cysteine through phenylalanine. Only the CDR3 DNA stays, 39 bases, in frame from base 1. A distance of 9 bases separates the germline ends of V and J, which lose 3 bases and 6 bases respectively. CDR1 LNHNV and CDR2 YYDKDF were looked up in the germline V gene (reference sequence).

About this clone itself: What this receptor recognizes is not known. No much larger clone exists at a distance of one base, and base qualities are not known.

Here the sequenced sample was peripheral blood, taken 28 days after the second AZD1222 dose. The rearranged chain carries TRBV15 and TRBJ1-3, with TRBD1 as a weak D call on 5 bases. This clonotype originated in an adult who received the AZD1222 COVID-19 vaccine. The CDR3 in this case is CATSRGRENTIYF. The DNA reads as follows: TGTGCCACCAGCAGGGGCAGGGAAAACACCATATATTTT.